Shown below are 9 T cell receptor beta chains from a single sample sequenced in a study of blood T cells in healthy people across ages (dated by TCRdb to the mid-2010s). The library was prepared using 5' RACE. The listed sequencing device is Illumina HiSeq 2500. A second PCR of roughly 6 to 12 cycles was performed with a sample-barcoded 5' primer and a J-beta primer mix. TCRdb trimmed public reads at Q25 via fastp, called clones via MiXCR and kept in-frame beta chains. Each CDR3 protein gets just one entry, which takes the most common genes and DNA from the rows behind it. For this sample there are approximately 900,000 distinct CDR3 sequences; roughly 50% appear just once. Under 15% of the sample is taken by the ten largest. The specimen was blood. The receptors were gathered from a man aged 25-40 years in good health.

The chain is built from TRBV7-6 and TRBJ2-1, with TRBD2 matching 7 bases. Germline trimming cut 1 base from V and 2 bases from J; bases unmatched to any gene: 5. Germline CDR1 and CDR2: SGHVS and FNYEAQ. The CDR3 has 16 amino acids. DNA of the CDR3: TGTGCCAGCAGCTTAGTGCGGGGGAGCGCCTACAATGAGCAGTTCTTC. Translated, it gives CASSLVRGSAYNEQFF.

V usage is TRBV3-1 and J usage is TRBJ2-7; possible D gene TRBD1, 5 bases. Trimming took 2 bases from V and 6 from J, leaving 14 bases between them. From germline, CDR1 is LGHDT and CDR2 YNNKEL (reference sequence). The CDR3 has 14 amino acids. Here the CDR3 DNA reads TGTGCCAGCAGCCAAACCAGGGCGTACGGCGAGCAGTACTTC. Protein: CASSQTRAYGEQYF.

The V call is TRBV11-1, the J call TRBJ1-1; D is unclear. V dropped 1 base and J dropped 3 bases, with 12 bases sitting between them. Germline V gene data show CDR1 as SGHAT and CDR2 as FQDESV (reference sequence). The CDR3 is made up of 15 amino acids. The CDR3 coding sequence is TGTGCCAGCAGCTTAGTTGGAACGGCATACACTGAAGCTTTCTTT. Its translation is CASSLVGTAYTEAFF. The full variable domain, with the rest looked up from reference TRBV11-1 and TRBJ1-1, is EAEVAQSPRYKITEKSQAVAFWCDPISGHATLYWYRQILGQGPELLVQFQDESVVDDSQLPKDRFSAERLKGVDSTLKIQPAELGDSAMYLCASSLVGTAYTEAFFGQGTRLTVV.

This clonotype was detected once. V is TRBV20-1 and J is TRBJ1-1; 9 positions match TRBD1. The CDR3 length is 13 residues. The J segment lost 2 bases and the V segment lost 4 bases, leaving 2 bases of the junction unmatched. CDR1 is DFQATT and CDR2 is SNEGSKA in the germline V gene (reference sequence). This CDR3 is CSAKGQGNTEAFF. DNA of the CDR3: TGCAGTGCTAAGGGACAGGGAAACACTGAAGCTTTCTTT.

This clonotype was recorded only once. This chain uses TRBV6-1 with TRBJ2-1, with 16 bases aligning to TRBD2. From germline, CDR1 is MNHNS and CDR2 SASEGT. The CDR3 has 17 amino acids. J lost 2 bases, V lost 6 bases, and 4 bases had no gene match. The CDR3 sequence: CASRMGTSGGAYNEQFF. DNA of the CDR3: TGTGCCAGCAGGATGGGGACTAGCGGGGGGGCCTACAATGAGCAGTTCTTC.

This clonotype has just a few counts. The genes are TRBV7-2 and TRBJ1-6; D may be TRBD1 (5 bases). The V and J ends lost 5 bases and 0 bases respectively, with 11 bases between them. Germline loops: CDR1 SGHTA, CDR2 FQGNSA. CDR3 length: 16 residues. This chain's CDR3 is CASSVQGASYNSPLHF. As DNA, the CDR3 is TGTGCCAGCAGCGTTCAGGGCGCCTCCTATAATTCACCCCTCCACTTT.

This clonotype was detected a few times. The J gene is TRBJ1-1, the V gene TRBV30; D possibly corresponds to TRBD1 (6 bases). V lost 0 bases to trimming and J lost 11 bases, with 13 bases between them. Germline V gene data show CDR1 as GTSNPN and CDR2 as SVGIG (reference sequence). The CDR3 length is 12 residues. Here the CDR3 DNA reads TGTGCCTGGAGTGTACAAGGGGGGTGGGCTTTCTTT. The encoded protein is CAWSVQGGWAFF.

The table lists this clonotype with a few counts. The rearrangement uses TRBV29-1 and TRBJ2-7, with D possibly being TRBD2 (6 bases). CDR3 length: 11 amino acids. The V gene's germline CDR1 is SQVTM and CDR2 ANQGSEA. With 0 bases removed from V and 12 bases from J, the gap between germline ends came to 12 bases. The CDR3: CSVEDLDSGYF. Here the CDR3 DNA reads TGCAGCGTTGAAGATCTGGATAGCGGGTACTTC.

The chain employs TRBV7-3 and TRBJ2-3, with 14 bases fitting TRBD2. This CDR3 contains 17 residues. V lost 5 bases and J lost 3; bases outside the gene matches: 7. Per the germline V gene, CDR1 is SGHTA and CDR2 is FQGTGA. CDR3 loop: CASSEAGLAGGTDTQYF. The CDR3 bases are TGTGCCAGCAGCGAAGCAGGACTAGCGGGGGGAACAGATACGCAGTATTTT. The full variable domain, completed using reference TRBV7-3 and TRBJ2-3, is GAGVSQTPSNKVTEKGKYVELRCDPISGHTALYWYRQSLGQGPEFLIYFQGTGAADDSGLPNDRFFAVRPEGSVSTLKIQRTERGDSAVYLCASSEAGLAGGTDTQYFGPGTRLTVL.